Listed here are 16 T cell receptor beta chains from one sample, sequenced in a study of T-cell memory formation after mild COVID-19. One entry per CDR3 protein, called by TCRdb with MiXCR from the 5' RACE reads. The sample holds some 150,000 distinct CDR3 sequences; roughly 6.2% are singletons and the top ten take about 2%. The sequencing sample was made of PBMCs or a T cell subset sorted from them (not recorded which). Source of these receptors: an adult woman who had mild COVID-19 (a few samples of this study predate the infection). Cell type and time point are not known.

This clonotype has just a few counts. The gene calls are TRBV7-3 and TRBJ1-1; 7 bases line up with TRBD1. Unmatched junction bases numbered 10, after V lost 5 bases and J lost 4 bases. This CDR3 has 15 amino acids. The germline V gene encodes CDR1 SGHTA and CDR2 FQGTGA. Here the CDR3 DNA reads TGTGCCAGCAGCAGGGACAGCTTGCCGGGCACTGAAGCTTTCTTT. Amino acids: CASSRDSLPGTEAFF.

The sample holds many counts of this clonotype. The chain carries TRBV12-3 or TRBV12-4 and TRBJ2-1, with D perhaps TRBD1 (5 bases). Trimming left V 2 bases short and J 8 bases short, with 7 bases between. This CDR3 contains 12 residues. CDR3 in DNA: TGTGCCAGCAGTTTACTACAGGATGAGCAGTTCTTC. This translates into CASSLLQDEQFF.

This clonotype came up many times. J is TRBJ2-1 and V is TRBV12-3 or TRBV12-4; D not certain. The V and J ends lost 5 bases and 4 bases respectively, with 21 bases between them. This CDR3 region has 17 residues. CDR3 amino acids: CASSLPNRLGAYNEQFF. The CDR3 bases are TGTGCCAGCAGTCTACCGAACAGACTTGGAGCATACAATGAGCAGTTCTTC.

This sequence joins TRBV5-5 and TRBJ1-2, with D possibly being TRBD1 (5 bases). V was clipped by 4 bases and J by 0 bases, with 10 bases between them. The CDR3 spans 14 residues. CDR1 is SGHKS and CDR2 is YYEKEE in the germline V gene (reference sequence). The CDR3 here is CASSVGGTNYGYTF. CDR3 nucleotide sequence: TGTGCCAGCAGCGTGGGGGGAACTAACTATGGCTACACCTTC.

The table lists this clonotype with a few counts. The J gene is TRBJ1-4, the V gene TRBV11-2, with TRBD1 matching over 10 bases. CDR3 length: 15 amino acids. Germline V gene sequence: CDR1 SGHAT, CDR2 FQNNGV. V shed 0 bases, J shed 8 bases, and the junction held 3 bases outside the gene matches. The CDR3 loop is CASSLEGQGNEKLFF. The CDR3, as DNA: TGTGCCAGCAGCTTAGAGGGACAGGGGAACGAAAAACTGTTTTTT.

This chain links TRBV12-3 or TRBV12-4 with TRBJ1-2; D gene unclear. The V end was cut by 4 bases, the J end by 0 bases, with 9 bases between. This CDR3 contains 14 residues. This chain's CDR3 is CASSYLQTNYGYTF. DNA for the CDR3: TGTGCCAGCAGTTATCTGCAGACTAACTATGGCTACACCTTC.

The sample holds many counts of this clonotype. The chain uses TRBV29-1 and TRBJ1-2, with TRBD1 identical over 10 bases. The V and J ends lost 3 bases and 8 bases, in that order; junction bases with no gene match: 6. The V gene's germline CDR1 is SQVTM and CDR2 ANQGSEA. The CDR3 is made up of 13 amino acids. CDR3 nucleotide sequence: TGCAGCGTTGAGAGGGACAGGGGTCGGGGCTACACCTTC. It is translated as CSVERDRGRGYTF.

The table lists this clonotype with a few counts. The chain links TRBV12-3 or TRBV12-4 to TRBJ2-7; D perhaps matches TRBD2 (6 bases). The CDR3 loop spans 11 amino acids. The V end was cut by 7 bases, the J end by 7 bases, with 11 bases between. The CDR3, as DNA: TGTGCCAGCAAAGGGGCGGGGGAGCAGTACTTC. Its protein product is CASKGAGEQYF.

This clonotype came up many times. The CDR3 reads CASSSRTRNADTQYF. CDR3 bases: TGTGCCAGCAGCTCCAGGACACGGAACGCAGATACGCAGTATTTT. The chain employs TRBV7-3 and TRBJ2-3; tentatively, D is TRBD1 (5 bases). The CDR3 runs to 15 residues. Germline loops: CDR1 SGHTA, CDR2 FQGTGA. Trimming took off 4 bases at V and 4 bases at J, with 15 bases between the two ends.

V gene TRBV5-1 combines with J gene TRBJ1-4; D may be TRBD1 (5 bases). Deletions cut 4 bases from V and 4 bases from J, with 8 bases between. The germline gives CDR1 SGHRS, CDR2 YFSETQ. The CDR3 spans 13 residues. CDR3 in DNA: TGCGCCAGCAGCAGGGACCTTAATGAAAAACTGTTTTTT. Translation: CASSRDLNEKLFF. Together with reference TRBV5-1 and TRBJ1-4, the CDR3 gives the full variable domain: KAGVTQTPRYLIKTRGQQVTLSCSPISGHRSVSWYQQTPGQGLQFLFEYFSETQRNKGNFPGRFSGRQFSNSRSEMNVSTLELGDSALYLCASSRDLNEKLFFGSGTQLSVL.

This clonotype was picked up many times. The chain uses TRBV20-1 and TRBJ2-7, with TRBD2 as a possible D gene (5 bases). The CDR3 sequence is 13 residues long. In germline, CDR1 is DFQATT, CDR2 SNEGSKA (reference sequence). Trimming left V 5 bases short and J 1 base short, with 12 bases between. The CDR3 sequence is CSALGRTSYEQYF. The DNA of the CDR3 is TGCAGTGCTTTGGGCAGGACTTCCTACGAGCAGTACTTC.

At least ten counts were recorded for this clonotype. The chain employs TRBV12-3 or TRBV12-4 and TRBJ1-2; D gene uncertain. Trimming shortened V by 1 base and J by 5 bases, and 8 bases separated the two germline ends. This CDR3 is built from 13 residues. The CDR3, as DNA: TGTGCCAGCAGTTTAGATTCACCTTATGGCTACACCTTC. Residues: CASSLDSPYGYTF.

This clonotype was seen only a few times. The chain recombines TRBV5-1 with TRBJ1-4, with 7 bases lining up with TRBD1. CDR1 is SGHRS, CDR2 YFSETQ, per germline. CDR3 length: 15 amino acids. The trim removed 4 bases at V and 0 bases at J, leaving 3 bases unmatched. CDR3: CASSPGQPTNEKLFF. CDR3 in DNA: TGCGCCAGCAGCCCGGGACAGCCAACTAATGAAAAACTGTTTTTT.

This sequence joins TRBV11-2 and TRBJ1-6, with 8 bases fitting TRBD1. Germline V CDR1 and CDR2: SGHAT, FQNNGV. The CDR3 is 18 amino acids. Germline trimming cut 1 base from V and 0 bases from J; bases unmatched to any gene: 5. The CDR3 region is CASSLGGTGDSYNSPLHF. The DNA for the CDR3 is TGTGCCAGCAGCTTAGGGGGGACAGGAGACTCCTATAATTCACCCCTCCACTTT. The full variable domain, completed using reference TRBV11-2 and TRBJ1-6, is EAGVAQSPRYKIIEKRQSVAFWCNPISGHATLYWYQQILGQGPKLLIQFQNNGVVDDSQLPKDRFSAERLKGVDSTLKIQPAKLEDSAVYLCASSLGGTGDSYNSPLHFGNGTRLTVT.

This clonotype has just a few counts. This chain links TRBV18 with TRBJ1-1; unclear D gene. Germline lookup yields CDR1 KGHSH and CDR2 LQKENI. CDR3 length: 14 amino acids. Deletions cut 3 bases from V and 2 bases from J, with 10 bases between. The CDR3 loop reads CASSPAPANTEAFF. In DNA form, the CDR3 reads TGTGCCAGCTCACCGGCTCCGGCAAACACTGAAGCTTTCTTT.

There are a few counts of this clonotype. The chain uses TRBV3-1 and TRBJ2-7, with a tentative D call TRBD1 (5 bases). Germline CDR1 reads LGHDT; CDR2 reads YNNKEL (reference sequence). Trimming removed 1 base at V and 5 bases at J, with 12 bases between. This CDR3 has 14 amino acids. CDR3 in amino acids: CASSQVSGKDEQYF. DNA of the CDR3: TGTGCCAGCAGCCAAGTCTCAGGGAAGGACGAGCAGTACTTC.